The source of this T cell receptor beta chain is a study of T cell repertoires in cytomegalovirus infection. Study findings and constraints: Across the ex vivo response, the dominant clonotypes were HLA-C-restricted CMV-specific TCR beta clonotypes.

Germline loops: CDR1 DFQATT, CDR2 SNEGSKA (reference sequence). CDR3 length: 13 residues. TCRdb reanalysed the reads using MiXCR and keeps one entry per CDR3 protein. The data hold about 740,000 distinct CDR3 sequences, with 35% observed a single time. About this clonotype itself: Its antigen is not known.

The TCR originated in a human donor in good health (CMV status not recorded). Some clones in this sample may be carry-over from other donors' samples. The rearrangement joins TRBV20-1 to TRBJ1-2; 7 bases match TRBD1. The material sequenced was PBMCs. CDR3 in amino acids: CAEQDRSSEGYTF. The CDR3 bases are TGCGCTGAACAGGACAGGTCCTCGGAGGGCTACACCTTC.